Included here is one T cell receptor beta chain sequence, with context. Its antigen is undetermined. The entry originates in a study of T-cell memory formation after mild COVID-19. General study results and limits: Day 15 to 85 contracting clones showed balanced CD4/CD8; later expanders leaned CD4+. Cross-reactive memory appears to have joined, as suggested by some responding clones showing up in pre-infection memory. Mostly located in CM and EM were contracting CD4+ clones, with contracting CD8+ clones located in EMRA.

TCRalpha and TCRbeta libraries used 5'RACE with constant-segment primers and UMIs. TCRdb used MiXCR to reprocess the 5' RACE reads, holding one entry per CDR3 protein. This repertoire shows some 70,000 distinct CDR3 sequences, 16% found once; its top ten account for 30% to 35%. The germline CDR1 and CDR2 sequences are SGHDT and YYEEEE. CDR3 length equals 16 residues. V was cut by 4 bases and J by 0 bases, with 14 bases left in between. The source material was PBMCs or a T cell subset sorted from them (not recorded which). The sequence derives from an adult woman who had mild COVID-19 (a few samples of this study predate the infection). Cell type and time point are not known. The chain joins TRBV5-6 to TRBJ2-1, with D possibly being TRBD2 (7 bases). The CDR3, as DNA: TGTGCCAGCAGCCCTCTGGGGGGGCCCTCCTACAATGAGCAGTTCTTC. This gives the protein CASSPLGGPSYNEQFF.